The 19 T cell receptor beta chains below all came from one sample that was sequenced in a study of cytomegalovirus exposure and HLA in healthy donors. The primer mix had 60 Vbeta and 13 Jbeta primers. TCRdb's table, derived via immunoSEQ multiplex PCR, lists solely in-frame clones and lacks some. In the table there are about 200,000 clones, roughly 13% of which are singletons. What was sequenced was PBMCs. All receptors derive from a man between 50 and 59 years old in good health and CMV-seropositive.

The chain combines TRBV5-4 with TRBJ2-5; TRBD2 agrees at 7 bases. This CDR3 is built from 14 residues. Germline loops: CDR1 SGHNT, CDR2 YYREEE (reference sequence). V shed 4 bases, J shed 1 base, and the junction held 4 bases outside the gene matches. CDR3 sequence reads: CASSPSSGQETQYF. The CDR3 region has the DNA TGTGCCAGCAGCCCCTCTAGCGGCCAAGAGACCCAGTACTTC.

This rearrangement joins TRBV7-9 to TRBJ1-5; tentative D call: TRBD1 (6 bases). V was pared by 5 bases and J by 11 bases, with 22 bases between. This CDR3 is 15 amino acids long. In germline, CDR1 is SEHNR, CDR2 FQNEAQ (reference sequence). CDR3 in amino acids: CASSRGALGGTSQHF. CDR3 coding DNA: TGTGCCAGCAGCCGAGGGGCTTTGGGGGGGACATCCCAGCATTTT.

The rearrangement uses TRBV28 and TRBJ2-7, with 7 positions matching TRBD1. Germline values: CDR1 MDHEN, CDR2 SYDVKM. The V segment lost 5 bases and the J segment 5 bases; nucleotides outside the gene matches: 15. This CDR3 has 16 residues. CDR3 bases: TGTGCCAGCAGTCAGATTTTTAGACAGGGTACCCACGAGCAGTACGTC. Translation: CASSQIFRQGTHEQYV.

This clone was picked up a small number of times. The chain has TRBV2 and TRBJ1-6; tentatively, D is TRBD1 (6 bases). The CDR3 sequence is 15 residues long. Trimming took 6 bases from V and 6 from J, leaving 15 bases between them. The V gene's germline CDR1 is SNHLY and CDR2 FYNNEI. CDR3 loop: CASRRGGAGNSPLHF. As DNA, the CDR3 is TGTGCCAGCAGGAGGGGGGGGGCGGGTAATTCACCCCTCCACTTT.

The chain recombines TRBV19 with TRBJ2-2, with TRBD2 matching over 9 bases. Germline V gene lookup returns CDR1 LNHDA and CDR2 SQIVND (reference sequence). With V trimmed by 4 bases and J by 4 bases, 7 bases remained unmatched. The CDR3 totals 16 residues. As DNA, the CDR3 is TGTGCCAGTAGTACGGGACTAGCCCCCCGCACCGGGGAGCTGTTTTTT. Protein product: CASSTGLAPRTGELFF.

This clone appeared once. V and J are TRBV6-5 and TRBJ2-1; TRBD2 is a possible D gene (6 bases). CDR1 and CDR2 from the germline V gene are MNHEY and SVGAGI. V shed 2 bases and J shed 7 bases, with 6 bases lying between them. The CDR3 is 12 amino acids. CDR3 protein: CASSYGGNEQFF. The CDR3 nucleotides read TGTGCCAGCAGTTACGGAGGGAATGAGCAGTTCTTC.

The V and J genes are TRBV4-3 and TRBJ1-6; no clear D. The CDR3 has 18 amino acids. Trimming left V 0 bases short and J 0 bases short, with 12 bases between. Germline-derived CDR1 and CDR2 are LGHNA and YSLEER. The CDR3 loop is CASSQDGEGSSYNSPLHF. DNA of the CDR3: TGCGCCAGCAGCCAAGATGGGGAAGGGAGCTCCTATAATTCACCCCTCCACTTT.

This chain connects TRBV5-4 to TRBJ1-2, with no clear D. Germline V lookup: CDR1 SGHNT, CDR2 YYREEE (reference sequence). The CDR3 contains 14 residues. Trimming took 0 bases from V and 8 from J, leaving 14 bases between them. The CDR3 bases are TGTGCCAGCAGCTTGGCAGGTCGACACAGCGGCTACACCTTC. This translates into CASSLAGRHSGYTF.

The chain combines TRBV9 with TRBJ2-3, with 13 positions matching TRBD2. With 3 bases clipped from V and 5 bases from J, the junction kept 6 bases outside the gene matches. CDR3 size: 16 residues. Germline loops: CDR1 SGDLS, CDR2 YYNGEE. CDR3 sequence reads: CASSETGTSGVDTQYF. The CDR3 region has the DNA TGTGCCAGCAGCGAGACGGGGACTAGCGGGGTAGATACGCAGTATTTT.

This clone was observed a few times. This chain connects TRBV7-9 to TRBJ1-2; no definite D call. The CDR3 contains 12 residues. Germline CDR1 SEHNR, CDR2 FQNEAQ (reference sequence). Between the trimmed V and J ends, which lost 2 bases and 4 bases, there was a span of 5 bases. The CDR3 DNA is TGTGCCAGCAGCTTAAGGAGCTATGGCTACACCTTC. Translating it yields CASSLRSYGYTF.

The genes are TRBV4-2 and TRBJ1-5; 7 bases fit TRBD1. CDR1 is LGHNA and CDR2 is YNFKEQ in the germline V gene. This CDR3 is built from 17 residues. The V and J ends lost 3 bases and 6 bases, in that order; junction bases with no gene match: 14. The CDR3 sequence is CASSQNPSLAGGQPQHF. The DNA for the CDR3 is TGTGCCAGCAGCCAGAACCCATCCCTTGCAGGGGGTCAGCCCCAGCATTTT.

This clone was detected a few times. The V gene is TRBV5-4, the J gene TRBJ1-3, with 8 bases identical to TRBD1. The CDR3 has 15 amino acids. V trimming: 3 bases; J trimming: 2 bases; junction bases outside the gene matches: 4. Per the germline V gene, CDR1 is SGHNT and CDR2 is YYREEE (reference sequence). The CDR3 DNA reads TGTGCCAGCAGCTACCCGGGACAGGCTGGAAACACCATATATTTT. Protein sequence: CASSYPGQAGNTIYF.

This clone was detected only a few times. V and J are TRBV6-7 and TRBJ1-1, with D hard to call. TRBV6-7 counts as an open reading frame of uncertain function. The length of the CDR3 is 16 residues. V gave up 2 bases and J gave up 1 base, with 14 bases separating them. CDR3 nucleotide sequence: TGTGCCAGCAGTTACAGAGGGTTCGGAACGAACACTGAAGCTTTCTTT. It translates to CASSYRGFGTNTEAFF.

This clone has more than one count but fewer than ten. This chain uses TRBV6-6 with TRBJ2-2; TRBD1 matches at 11 bases. CDR1 is MNHNY and CDR2 is SVGAGI in the germline V gene (reference sequence). V lost 8 bases to trimming and J lost 4 bases; unmatched junction nucleotides: 3. CDR3 length: 14 residues. CDR3 protein: CASPGTGGTGELFF. DNA for the CDR3: TGTGCCAGCCCCGGGACAGGGGGCACCGGGGAGCTGTTTTTT.

The chain has TRBV29-1 and TRBJ2-5, with D possibly matching TRBD1 (5 bases). In germline, CDR1 is SQVTM, CDR2 ANQGSEA. V lost 2 bases and J lost 2, with 9 bases in between. The CDR3 is 13 residues long. CDR3 loop: CSVERAGQETQYF. The CDR3 DNA reads TGCAGCGTTGAAAGGGCAGGGCAAGAGACCCAGTACTTC.

About this clone: The germline gene is not matched at one end of the junction; a read error may be the cause. The chain employs TRBV9 and TRBJ2-7; D possibly corresponds to TRBD2 (6 bases). The CDR3 contains 12 residues. In germline, CDR1 is SGDLS, CDR2 YYNGEE. The CDR3 nucleotides read TGTACCAGCAGCGTAGTGGGGAGGGAGCAGTACTTC. It yields the protein CTSSVVGREQYF.

This clone showed up just a few times. This chain links TRBV28 with TRBJ1-5; TRBD1 matches 9 bases. The germline gives CDR1 MDHEN, CDR2 SYDVKM. Trimming at V came to 3 bases and at J to 6 bases, leaving 3 bases not matched to a gene. This CDR3 comprises 14 residues. The CDR3 region is CASSFGTGTQPQHF. In DNA, the CDR3 is TGTGCCAGCAGTTTCGGGACAGGGACTCAGCCCCAGCATTTT.

The rearrangement uses TRBV9 and TRBJ1-1; no definite D call. The length of the CDR3 is 15 residues. Trimming removed 4 bases from V and 7 bases from J, with 20 bases in between. Germline CDR1 reads SGDLS; CDR2 reads YYNGEE. The CDR3 DNA reads TGTGCCAGCAGCTTATCTCTTGACACGTTAGATGAAGCTTTCTTT. It encodes CASSLSLDTLDEAFF.

This clone came up a few times. The same CDR3 is also encoded by other DNA sequences in this sample. The chain joins TRBV5-4 to TRBJ1-2; D is perhaps TRBD1 (5 bases). The CDR3 sequence is 14 residues long. Germline V lookup: CDR1 SGHNT, CDR2 YYREEE (reference sequence). The V gene lost 5 bases and the J gene lost 6 bases, with 17 bases spanning the gap. The CDR3 DNA is TGTGCCAGCAGTTTCGACAGTCGAACTGATGGCTACACCTTC. Translation gives CASSFDSRTDGYTF.